The rows below give T cell receptor beta chains drawn from one sample of a study of T-cell reconstitution after alpha-beta-depleted transplantation in children. TCRdb processed the PCR reads anew with MiXCR; each CDR3 protein has one entry. The table lists 400,000 to 500,000 distinct CDR3 sequences, under 13% of them singletons. The input for sequencing was PBMCs from the stem cell graft donor, taken from the stem cell graft. The receptors derive from a human donor who donated a stem cell graft to a child with acute myeloid leukemia. The CDR3 runs from the conserved cysteine through the conserved F or W. The D gene is left open where the match is weak. Size is omitted from some rows. Given values are once, few, many or a class for expanded clones.

size,D,J,V,CDR3,DNA
few,TRBD1,TRBJ2-3,TRBV27,CASRRLDRGSTDTQYF,TGTGCCAGCAGACGATTAGACAGGGGGAGCACAGATACGCAGTATTTT
.,TRBD2,TRBJ2-3,TRBV20-1,CSAPTSGTDTQYF,TGCAGTGCTCCGACTAGCGGCACAGATACGCAGTATTTT
.,.,TRBJ2-7,TRBV6-1,CAGSPGTGVYEQYF,TGTGCCGGCAGTCCCGGGACTGGAGTCTACGAGCAGTACTTC
.,.,TRBJ1-5,TRBV20-1,CSARAQIGSNQPQHF,TGCAGTGCTAGAGCCCAGATTGGGAGCAATCAGCCCCAGCATTTT
.,TRBD2,TRBJ2-5,TRBV29-1,CSTGLDQETQYF,TGCAGCACGGGACTAGATCAAGAGACCCAGTACTTC
few,TRBD1,TRBJ1-1,TRBV5-1,CASSFARGSGGNTEAFF,TGCGCCAGCAGCTTTGCCAGGGGGTCCGGGGGGAACACTGAAGCTTTCTTT
few,TRBD2,TRBJ2-2,TRBV30,CAYPAGGPNGELFF,TGTGCCTACCCAGCGGGAGGGCCGAACGGGGAGCTGTTTTTT
few,TRBD2,TRBJ2-1,TRBV7-2,CASARTSGNEQFF,TGTGCCAGCGCTAGGACTAGCGGCAATGAGCAGTTCTTC
many,.,TRBJ1-1,TRBV5-1,CASSSRGGTEAFF,TGTGCCAGCAGCTCGAGGGGGGGAACTGAAGCTTTCTTT
.,.,TRBJ2-5,TRBV11-1,CASSAGAGYQETQYF,TGTGCCAGCAGCGCCGGGGCAGGGTACCAAGAGACCCAGTACTTC
.,TRBD2,TRBJ2-7,TRBV11-1,CASSSLAGGPDEQYF,TGTGCCAGCAGCTCCCTGGCGGGAGGGCCGGACGAGCAGTACTTC
few,TRBD1,TRBJ2-5,TRBV9,CASSVGQGAPRETQYF,TGTGCCAGCAGCGTAGGACAGGGTGCCCCGAGGGAGACCCAGTACTTC
.,.,TRBJ2-1,TRBV5-1,CASSPRTSSYNEQFF,TGCGCCAGCAGCCCGAGAACAAGCTCCTACAATGAGCAGTTCTTC
.,.,TRBJ2-2,TRBV5-6,CASSFLGAVNTGELFF,TGTGCCAGCAGCTTTTTGGGGGCGGTGAACACCGGGGAGCTGTTTTTT
.,.,TRBJ2-4,TRBV6-2/TRBV6-3,CASSWLGLPDQNIQYF,TGTGCCAGCAGTTGGTTAGGACTTCCCGACCAAAACATTCAGTACTTC
few,.,TRBJ1-2,TRBV20-1,CSASGRLGGYTF,TGCAGTGCTAGCGGCAGGCTCGGGGGCTACACCTTC
many,TRBD1,TRBJ1-2,TRBV7-2,CASRPGGTYGYTF,TGTGCCAGCAGGCCAGGGGGAACCTATGGCTACACCTTC
few,.,TRBJ2-2,TRBV6-2/TRBV6-3,CASSYSLRSGELFF,TGTGCCAGCAGTTACTCGCTCAGGTCCGGGGAGCTGTTTTTT
.,.,TRBJ2-3,TRBV30,CAWSVWGSYADTQYF,TGTGCCTGGAGTGTTTGGGGGAGTTACGCAGATACGCAGTATTTT
.,.,TRBJ1-1,TRBV7-9,CASSLVQEAFF,TGTGCCAGCAGCTTAGTGCAGGAAGCTTTCTTT
few,.,TRBJ2-3,TRBV6-1,CASSPTGTWDTQYF,TGTGCCAGCAGTCCGACAGGGACTTGGGATACGCAGTATTTT
many,.,TRBJ2-5,TRBV7-2,CASVRGLGTQYF,TGTGCCAGCGTTAGGGGTTTGGGGACCCAGTACTTC
many,.,TRBJ1-3,TRBV6-6,CASTARGNTIYF,TGTGCCAGCACTGCGAGAGGAAACACCATATATTTT
few,.,TRBJ2-3,TRBV20-1,CSTTGVGTDTQYF,TGCAGTACAACGGGGGTTGGCACAGATACGCAGTATTTT
.,.,TRBJ2-1,TRBV7-3,CASSWNGRTEQFF,TGTGCCAGCAGCTGGAACGGGCGGACTGAGCAGTTCTTC
.,.,TRBJ1-2,TRBV3-1,CASSPAGSQFYGYTF,TGTGCCAGCAGCCCAGCCGGCTCACAGTTCTATGGCTACACCTTC
few,.,TRBJ1-1,TRBV11-2,CASSSHTEAFF,TGTGCCAGCAGCTCCCACACTGAAGCTTTCTTT
few,.,TRBJ1-1,TRBV11-2,CASSQWTGNMNTEAFF,TGTGCCAGCAGCCAATGGACGGGAAACATGAACACTGAAGCTTTCTTT
many,.,TRBJ1-5,TRBV7-9,CASSAAGDQPQHF,TGTGCCAGCAGCGCGGCAGGGGATCAGCCCCAGCATTTT
.,.,TRBJ1-2,TRBV6-5,CASSYSMASNYGYTF,TGTGCCAGCAGTTACTCGATGGCCAGTAACTATGGCTACACCTTC
few,.,TRBJ2-5,TRBV21-1,CATPDRAGAPRGAQYF,TGTGCCACTCCCGACCGAGCGGGAGCGCCCCGAGGGGCCCAGTACTTC
many,TRBD2,TRBJ2-3,TRBV20-1,CSSLAGGGSDTQYF,TGCAGTTCTTTAGCGGGAGGGGGTTCAGATACGCAGTATTTT
few,.,TRBJ2-5,TRBV20-1,CSARVNIQETQYF,TGCAGTGCTAGAGTGAATATCCAAGAGACCCAGTACTTC
many,.,TRBJ2-1,TRBV20-1,CSASLGTEQFF,TGCAGTGCTAGCCTCGGTACTGAGCAGTTCTTC
few,.,TRBJ2-1,TRBV7-2,CASRERWSEQFF,TGTGCCAGCAGGGAGCGGTGGAGTGAGCAGTTCTTC
many,TRBD2,TRBJ2-3,TRBV7-2,CASSLVSGGVTQYF,TGTGCCAGCAGCTTAGTTAGCGGGGGGGTTACGCAGTATTTT
few,.,TRBJ1-6,TRBV6-2/TRBV6-3,CASRSDGTRSYNSPLHF,TGTGCCAGCAGATCGGACGGGACGCGCTCCTATAATTCACCCCTCCACTTT
few,.,TRBJ2-4,TRBV15,CATSRDRGSPLAKNIQYF,TGTGCCACCAGCAGAGATCGGGGCAGCCCCCTAGCCAAAAACATTCAGTACTTC
few,.,TRBJ2-3,TRBV25-1,CASSGGTGTASTDTQYF,TGTGCCAGCAGTGGGGGAACAGGGACCGCTAGCACAGATACGCAGTATTTT
few,TRBD1,TRBJ2-3,TRBV20-1,CSANVAGGDTQYF,TGCAGTGCTAACGTGGCAGGGGGAGATACGCAGTATTTT
.,TRBD1,TRBJ1-1,TRBV4-1,CASSQDRGGTEAFF,TGCGCCAGCAGCCAAGACAGGGGGGGGACTGAAGCTTTCTTT
few,.,TRBJ1-4,TRBV6-1,CASSSRSAAYNEKLFF,TGTGCCAGCAGCTCACGCTCCGCAGCCTATAATGAAAAACTGTTTTTT
.,TRBD1,TRBJ1-4,TRBV6-4,CASRRTGGTNEKLFF,TGTGCCAGCAGACGAACAGGGGGCACTAATGAAAAACTGTTTTTT
.,.,TRBJ1-4,TRBV7-2,CASSLVRGSNEKLFF,TGTGCCAGCAGCTTAGTCCGGGGCTCTAATGAAAAACTGTTTTTT
few,.,TRBJ2-5,TRBV29-1,CSVGTVSETQYF,TGCAGCGTTGGAACAGTTTCAGAGACCCAGTACTTC
.,.,TRBJ2-7,TRBV29-1,CSVAMGRYYEQYF,TGCAGCGTTGCCATGGGACGGTACTACGAGCAGTACTTC
few,TRBD2,TRBJ2-1,TRBV2,CASSEALAGNNEQFF,TGTGCCAGCAGTGAGGCACTAGCGGGAAACAATGAGCAGTTCTTC
.,.,TRBJ2-1,TRBV21-1,CASSKDERAPYNKQFF,TGTGCCAGCAGCAAAGATGAGCGGGCGCCCTACAATAAGCAGTTCTTC
many,.,TRBJ2-5,TRBV20-1,CSARDLASRPQETQYF,TGCAGTGCTAGAGATCTGGCTAGCAGACCCCAAGAGACCCAGTACTTC
many,.,TRBJ2-1,TRBV20-1,CSADKAANEQFF,TGCAGTGCCGACAAGGCTGCAAATGAGCAGTTCTTC
many,TRBD2,TRBJ2-3,TRBV9,CASGGREDTDTQYF,TGTGCCAGCGGCGGGCGGGAGGACACAGATACGCAGTATTTT
few,.,TRBJ2-1,TRBV20-1,CSATWASSYNEQFF,TGCAGTGCTACCTGGGCCTCCTCCTACAATGAGCAGTTCTTC
few,TRBD2,TRBJ2-3,TRBV5-1,CASSLGTRGDTQYF,TGCGCCAGCAGCTTGGGGACTAGAGGAGATACGCAGTATTTT
.,.,TRBJ1-1,TRBV7-2,CASSLAGRAEAFF,TGTGCCAGCAGCTTAGCAGGGAGGGCTGAAGCTTTCTTT